Included here is one TCR beta chain sequence, with context. The data stem from a study of blood T cell repertoires in COVID-19. About the research overall: The samples span acute and convalescent COVID-19 from the United States, Italy and Spain. T cells, B-cell-depleted T cells, or PBMCs provided the cDNA or gDNA that served as material.

Germline V lookup: CDR1 LNHDA, CDR2 SQIVND (reference sequence). The V gene lost 0 bases and the J gene lost 5 bases, with 10 bases spanning the gap. The CDR3 covers 14 residues. Authors' processing steps: By means of reference gene primer amplification, nucleated cell counts were estimated. The method was immunoSEQ multiplex PCR; TCRdb's version includes in-frame clones alone and lacks a portion of them. V and J calls and clone size are given by that table; D and trimming were obtained from the DNA. The sample yields about 250,000 clones, about 83% seen once. This clonotype originated in a man between 35 and 55 years old with active or convalescent COVID-19. The sequenced material came from peripheral blood. The genes are TRBV19 and TRBJ1-1; D gene ambiguous. DNA for the CDR3: TGTGCCAGTAGTATAGAGAGGGTTCGGACTGAAGCTTTCTTT. It specifies CASSIERVRTEAFF.